The 10 T cell receptor beta chains in this list originate from one sample, sequenced in a study of blood T cells in healthy people across ages (dated by TCRdb to about 2015). Library preparation was by 5' RACE. For sequencing, an Illumina HiSeq 2500 was employed. The second PCR ran for roughly 6 to 11 cycles and used a J-beta primer mix along with a sample-barcoded 5' primer. TCRdb reworked the public reads: Q25 trimming with fastp, MiXCR clone assembly, productive beta chains retained. CDR3 protein duplicates are merged, each entry listing the most common genes and DNA. The sample includes fewer than 600,000 distinct CDR3 sequences, with about 25% observed a single time. Of the sample, approximately 3.6% falls within the top ten clones. Another study also made use of these data, one on T cells of mothers and their children.

The sample taken for sequencing was blood. All receptors derive from a boy aged 2 to 10 in good health.

This rearrangement joins TRBV5-6 to TRBJ1-5, with 11 nucleotides matching TRBD1. Germline CDR1 SGHDT, CDR2 YYEEEE. The trim removed 0 bases at V and 3 bases at J, leaving 5 bases unmatched. This CDR3 spans 17 amino acids. The CDR3 DNA reads TGTGCCAGCAGCTTGGGTACGGGACAGGGGGACAATCAGCCCCAGCATTTT. Protein: CASSLGTGQGDNQPQHF. Full variable domain (missing parts from reference TRBV5-6 and TRBJ1-5): DAGVTQSPTHLIKTRGQQVTLRCSPKSGHDTVSWYQQALGQGPQFIFQYYEEEERQRGNFPDRFSGHQFPNYSSELNVNALLLGDSALYLCASSLGTGQGDNQPQHFGDGTRLSIL.

This clonotype appeared a few times. This rearrangement joins TRBV9 to TRBJ1-1; no definite D call. V dropped 1 base and J dropped 7 bases, with 8 bases sitting between them. CDR3 length: 12 residues. The germline V gene has CDR1 SGDLS and CDR2 YYNGEE. The DNA for the CDR3 is TGTGCCAGCAGCGTAAATAGTGGTGAAGCTTTCTTT. Its protein is CASSVNSGEAFF.

The V call is TRBV3-1, the J call TRBJ2-1; 7 nucleotides match TRBD2. J lost 0 bases, V lost 1 base, and 6 bases had no gene match. Germline CDR1 reads LGHDT; CDR2 reads YNNKEL (reference sequence). The CDR3 loop spans 17 amino acids. CDR3 protein: CASSQASGESSYNEQFF. The CDR3 DNA follows: TGTGCCAGCAGCCAAGCGAGCGGGGAAAGCTCCTACAATGAGCAGTTCTTC.

This clonotype was observed many times. The chain links TRBV2 to TRBJ1-1, with 7 bases identical to TRBD1. The CDR3 runs to 15 residues. Trimming cost V 4 bases and J 1 base; bases outside gene matches: 6. Germline values: CDR1 SNHLY, CDR2 FYNNEI. CDR3 protein: CASSVRTGANTEAFF. CDR3 coding DNA: TGTGCCAGCAGTGTAAGGACAGGAGCGAACACTGAAGCTTTCTTT.

The chain carries TRBV27 and TRBJ2-1; TRBD1 might be the D (6 bases). The CDR3 spans 13 residues. Trimming took off 4 bases at V and 7 bases at J, with 11 bases between the two ends. Germline assignment: CDR1 MNHEY and CDR2 SMNVEV (reference sequence). The CDR3 DNA reads TGTGCCAGCAGTTGGACAGCCGGGAATGAGCAGTTCTTC. Protein sequence: CASSWTAGNEQFF.

The chain combines TRBV6-1 with TRBJ2-1, with D perhaps matching TRBD2 (6 bases). The CDR3 is 15 amino acids. Germline V CDR1 and CDR2: MNHNS, SASEGT. The V end lost 7 bases, the J end lost 3 bases, and 16 bases lay between the germline ends. CDR3 DNA sequence: TGTGCCAGCACCCTTGAGGCTAGCGTCTACAATGAGCAGTTCTTC. It codes for CASTLEASVYNEQFF.

This clonotype has ten or more counts. CDR3 DNA: TGCGCCAGCAGTAGGGAGACCCAGTACTTC. It codes for CASSRETQYF. The rearrangement links TRBV10-1 to TRBJ2-5; D ambiguous. Germline V CDR1 and CDR2: WNHNN, SYGVQD (reference sequence). The CDR3 sequence is 10 residues long. Trimming took off 5 bases at V and 5 bases at J, with 3 bases between the two ends.

This chain uses TRBV11-2 with TRBJ2-1, with TRBD1 as a possible D gene (6 bases). This CDR3 has 15 amino acids. Germline V lookup: CDR1 SGHAT, CDR2 FQNNGV. Trimming took off 2 bases at V and 5 bases at J, with 13 bases between the two ends. CDR3 nucleotides: TGTGCCAGCAGCTTATTTGGGCGGACAGACAATGAGCAGTTCTTC. Translating it yields CASSLFGRTDNEQFF. Looking up the rest from reference TRBV11-2 and TRBJ2-1 gives the full variable domain: EAGVAQSPRYKIIEKRQSVAFWCNPISGHATLYWYQQILGQGPKLLIQFQNNGVVDDSQLPKDRFSAERLKGVDSTLKIQPAKLEDSAVYLCASSLFGRTDNEQFFGPGTRLTVL.

This clonotype occurred a few times. The chain recombines TRBV12-3 or TRBV12-4 with TRBJ2-5, with D perhaps matching TRBD1 (7 bases). The CDR3 is 14 residues long. V was trimmed by 6 bases and J by 4 bases, leaving 15 bases between them. The CDR3 region is CASSYPRGAETQYF. The CDR3 DNA reads as TGTGCCAGCAGCTATCCCAGGGGGGCAGAGACCCAGTACTTC.

This clonotype was seen repeatedly, ten times or more. The chain recombines TRBV5-1 with TRBJ2-7; 8 bases map to TRBD1. CDR3 size: 15 residues. Germline CDR1 reads SGHRS; CDR2 reads YFSETQ. V lost 0 bases to trimming and J lost 1 base; unmatched junction nucleotides: 3. The CDR3, as DNA: TGCGCCAGCAGCTTGGGGACAGGGAGATCCTACGAGCAGTACTTC. It yields the protein CASSLGTGRSYEQYF.